These 13 T cell receptor beta chains came from one sample sequenced in a study of blood T cell repertoires in COVID-19. Produced via immunoSEQ multiplex PCR; TCRdb's table is partial and in-frame only. The data show roughly 57,000 clones, with approximately 92% seen just once and about 17% held by the top ten. The sequenced material came from peripheral blood. These receptors were obtained from a man aged 80 or over with acute or convalescent COVID-19.

The CDR3 loop reads CASSVMNTEAFF. DNA for the CDR3: TGTGCCAGTAGTGTCATGAACACTGAAGCTTTCTTT. The chain joins TRBV19 to TRBJ1-1; D unresolved. The ends were cut back, 5 bases at V and 0 bases at J, with 4 bases in the middle. The CDR3 has 12 amino acids. The germline CDR1 and CDR2 sequences are LNHDA and SQIVND (reference sequence).

The V and J genes are TRBV18 and TRBJ2-3; D uncertain. CDR3 length equals 13 residues. CDR1 KGHSH and CDR2 LQKENI come from the germline V gene. With 2 bases removed from V and 2 bases from J, the gap between germline ends came to 5 bases. CDR3 bases: TGTGCCAGCTCACCAGAGTACACAGATACGCAGTATTTT. This sequence encodes CASSPEYTDTQYF.

J is TRBJ1-1 and V is TRBV10-3; possibly TRBD1 for D (6 bases). This CDR3 comprises 12 residues. The germline V gene encodes CDR1 ENHRY and CDR2 SYGVKD. Between the trimmed V and J ends, which lost 9 bases and 0 bases, there was a span of 8 bases. CDR3 bases: TGTGCCATAGGACAGATGAACACTGAAGCTTTCTTT. It is translated as CAIGQMNTEAFF.

The J gene is TRBJ2-7, the V gene TRBV5-1, with D tentatively TRBD2 (5 bases). The V end was cut by 0 bases, the J end by 1 base, with 8 bases between. CDR1 and CDR2 from the germline V gene are SGHRS and YFSETQ. This CDR3 is built from 14 residues. CDR3 loop: CASSLALASYEQYF. Here the CDR3 DNA reads TGCGCCAGCAGCTTGGCTCTAGCTTCCTACGAGCAGTACTTC.

This chain joins TRBV5-4 and TRBJ1-2; 9 bases line up with TRBD1. Germline V gene lookup returns CDR1 SGHNT and CDR2 YYREEE (reference sequence). The CDR3 is made up of 17 amino acids. J gave up 3 bases and V 4 bases, and 13 bases lay outside the gene matches. This CDR3 reads CASSGGRGQGAYYGYTF. The CDR3 DNA reads as TGTGCCAGCAGCGGTGGGAGGGGACAGGGAGCCTACTATGGCTACACCTTC.

V is TRBV6-6 and J is TRBJ2-5; TRBD1 agrees at 7 bases. This CDR3 spans 14 amino acids. Per the germline V gene, CDR1 is MNHNY and CDR2 is SVGAGI (reference sequence). V shed 6 bases and J 0 bases; nucleotides not matched to a gene: 4. This CDR3 reads CASSPGQYQETQYF. The CDR3 nucleotides are TGTGCCAGCAGCCCGGGACAGTACCAAGAGACCCAGTACTTC.

This chain connects TRBV2 to TRBJ1-1; D might be TRBD1 (5 bases). Trimming took 8 bases from V and 4 from J, leaving 14 bases between them. CDR1 and CDR2 from the germline V gene are SNHLY and FYNNEI. The CDR3 has 13 residues. The CDR3 DNA reads TGTGCCAGCGGGGGAGACGGGGGCACTGAAGCTTTCTTT. Amino acids: CASGGDGGTEAFF.

The V and J genes are TRBV7-3 and TRBJ2-5; 8 nucleotides line up with TRBD1. V dropped 5 bases and J dropped 4; count of bases not matched to a gene: 6. Germline CDR1 SGHTA, CDR2 FQGTGA. CDR3 size: 14 residues. Here the CDR3 reads CASSPQTGVETQYF. Written as DNA, the CDR3 is TGTGCCAGCAGCCCCCAGACAGGGGTAGAGACCCAGTACTTC.

The chain combines TRBV7-2 with TRBJ2-7; TRBD1 might be the D (8 bases). The germline CDR1 and CDR2 sequences are SGHTA and FQGNSA. V was shortened by 5 bases and J by 0 bases, with 17 bases between the two germline ends. CDR3 length: 16 amino acids. In DNA, the CDR3 is TGTGCCAGCAGCCCACTCGGGGGGACAGGCTCCTACGAGCAGTACTTC. Protein: CASSPLGGTGSYEQYF.

The rearrangement joins TRBV6-5 to TRBJ2-1, with 8 bases aligning to TRBD2. J lost 3 bases, V lost 8 bases, and 9 bases had no gene match. The CDR3 spans 15 residues. Germline loops: CDR1 MNHEY, CDR2 SVGAGI. DNA of the CDR3: TGTGCCAGCCGTCTGGGGCGGGGGGACTACAATGAGCAGTTCTTC. Residues: CASRLGRGDYNEQFF.

The rearrangement uses TRBV2 and TRBJ2-7, with TRBD1 identical over 8 bases. V was clipped by 7 bases and J by 3 bases; unmatched bases: 14. CDR1 SNHLY and CDR2 FYNNEI come from the germline V gene. This CDR3 is 16 amino acids long. CDR3 coding DNA: TGTGCCAGCATTCTGGGCAGGGGGCGCGCAGTCTACGAGCAGTACTTC. Encoded protein: CASILGRGRAVYEQYF. The whole variable domain, remainder taken from reference TRBV2 and TRBJ2-7, is EPEVTQTPSHQVTQMGQEVILRCVPISNHLYFYWYRQILGQKVEFLVSFYNNEISEKSEIFDDQFSVERPDGSNFTLKIRSTKLEDSAMYFCASILGRGRAVYEQYFGPGTRLTVT.

The rearrangement uses TRBV11-2 and TRBJ2-4; 10 nucleotides match TRBD1. The germline V gene has CDR1 SGHAT and CDR2 FQNNGV. This CDR3 is built from 15 residues. The J segment lost 7 bases and the V segment lost 1 base, leaving 4 bases of the junction unmatched. The CDR3 nucleotides read TGTGCCAGCAGCTTAGTGGGACAGGGGACCAACATTCAGTACTTC. Its translation is CASSLVGQGTNIQYF. The full variable domain, in which reference TRBV11-2 and TRBJ2-4 provide the parts outside the CDR3, is EAGVAQSPRYKIIEKRQSVAFWCNPISGHATLYWYQQILGQGPKLLIQFQNNGVVDDSQLPKDRFSAERLKGVDSTLKIQPAKLEDSAVYLCASSLVGQGTNIQYFGAGTRLSVL.

The chain is built from TRBV6-6 and TRBJ2-3, with D possibly TRBD2 on 5 matching bases. V was cut by 0 bases and J by 4 bases, with 5 bases left in between. This CDR3 contains 13 residues. Germline loops: CDR1 MNHNY, CDR2 SVGAGI (reference sequence). The CDR3 reads CASSYSRADTQYF. The CDR3 nucleotides read TGTGCCAGCAGTTACTCGAGGGCAGATACGCAGTATTTT.